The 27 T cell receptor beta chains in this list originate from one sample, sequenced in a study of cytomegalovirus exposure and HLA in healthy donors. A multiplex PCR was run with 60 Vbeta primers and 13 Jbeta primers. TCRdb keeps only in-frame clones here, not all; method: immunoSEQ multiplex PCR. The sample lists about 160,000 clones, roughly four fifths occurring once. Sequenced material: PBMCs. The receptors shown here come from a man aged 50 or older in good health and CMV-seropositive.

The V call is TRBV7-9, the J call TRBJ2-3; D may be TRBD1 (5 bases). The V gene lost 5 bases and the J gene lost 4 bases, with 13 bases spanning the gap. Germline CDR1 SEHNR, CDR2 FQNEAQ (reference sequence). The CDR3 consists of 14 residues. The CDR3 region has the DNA TGTGCCAGCAGCGCCCAGGGTTGGGCAGATACGCAGTATTTT. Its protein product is CASSAQGWADTQYF.

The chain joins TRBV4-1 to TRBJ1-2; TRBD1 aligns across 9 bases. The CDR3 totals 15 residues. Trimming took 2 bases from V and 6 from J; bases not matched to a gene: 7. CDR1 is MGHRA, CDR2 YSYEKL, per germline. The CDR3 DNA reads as TGCGCCAGCAGCCAAACCCCGGGACAGGGTGATGGCTACACCTTC. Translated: CASSQTPGQGDGYTF.

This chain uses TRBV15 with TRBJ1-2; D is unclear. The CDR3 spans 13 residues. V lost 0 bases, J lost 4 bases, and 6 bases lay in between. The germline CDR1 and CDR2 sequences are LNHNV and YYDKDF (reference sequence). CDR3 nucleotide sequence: TGTGCCACCAGCAGAGATCCGAGCTATGGCTACACCTTC. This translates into CATSRDPSYGYTF.

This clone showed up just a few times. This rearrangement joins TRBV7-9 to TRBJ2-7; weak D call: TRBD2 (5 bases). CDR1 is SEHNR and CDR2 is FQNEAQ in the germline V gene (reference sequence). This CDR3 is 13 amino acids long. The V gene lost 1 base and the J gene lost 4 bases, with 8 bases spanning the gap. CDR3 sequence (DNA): TGTGCCAGCAGCTTAGGTGGCGGGTACGAGCAGTACTTC. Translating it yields CASSLGGGYEQYF.

CDR3 coding DNA: TGTGCCAGCTCACCACTCAGGGATGTCGGTGAAAAACTGTTTTTT. It encodes CASSPLRDVGEKLFF. The chain carries TRBV18 and TRBJ1-4; D perhaps matches TRBD1 (5 bases). V lost 1 base to trimming and J lost 7 bases, with 13 bases between them. This CDR3 comprises 15 residues. Germline CDR1 is KGHSH and CDR2 is LQKENI.

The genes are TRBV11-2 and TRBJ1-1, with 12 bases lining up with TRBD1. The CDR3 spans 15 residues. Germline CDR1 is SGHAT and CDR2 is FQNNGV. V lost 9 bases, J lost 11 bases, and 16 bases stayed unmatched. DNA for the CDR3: TGTGCCAGTACAGCGGGACAGGGGGCCCAAGGTGAGGCTTTCTTT. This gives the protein CASTAGQGAQGEAFF.

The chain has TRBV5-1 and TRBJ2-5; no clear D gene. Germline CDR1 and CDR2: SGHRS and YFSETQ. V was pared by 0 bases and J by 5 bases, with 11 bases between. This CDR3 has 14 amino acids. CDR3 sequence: CASSLALVRETQYF. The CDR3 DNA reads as TGCGCCAGCAGCTTGGCCTTAGTACGGGAGACCCAGTACTTC.

CDR3: CAVRALYEQYF. CDR3 bases: TGTGCCGTCAGGGCGCTCTACGAGCAGTACTTC. This chain connects TRBV6-6 to TRBJ2-7, with D possibly being TRBD1 (5 bases). V was pared by 11 bases and J by 3 bases, with 11 bases between. Germline V lookup: CDR1 MNHNY, CDR2 SVGAGI (reference sequence). The CDR3 contains 11 residues.

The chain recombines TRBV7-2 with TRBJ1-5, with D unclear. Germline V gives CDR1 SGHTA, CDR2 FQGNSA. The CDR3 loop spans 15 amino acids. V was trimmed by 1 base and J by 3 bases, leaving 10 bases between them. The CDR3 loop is CASSLGDTNNQPQHF. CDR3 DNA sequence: TGTGCCAGCAGCTTAGGAGACACGAACAATCAGCCCCAGCATTTT.

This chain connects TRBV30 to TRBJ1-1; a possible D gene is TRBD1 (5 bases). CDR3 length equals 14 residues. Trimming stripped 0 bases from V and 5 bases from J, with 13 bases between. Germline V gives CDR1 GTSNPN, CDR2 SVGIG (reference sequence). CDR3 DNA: TGTGCCTGGAGTGTACATCAGGGCCGGACTGAAGCTTTCTTT. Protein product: CAWSVHQGRTEAFF.

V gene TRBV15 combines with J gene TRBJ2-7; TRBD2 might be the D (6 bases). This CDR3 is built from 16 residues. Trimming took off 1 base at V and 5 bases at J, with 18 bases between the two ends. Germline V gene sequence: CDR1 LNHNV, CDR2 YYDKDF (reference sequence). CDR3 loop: CATSRAHAEGWHEQYF. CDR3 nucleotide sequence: TGTGCCACCAGCAGAGCCCACGCGGAGGGGTGGCACGAGCAGTACTTC.

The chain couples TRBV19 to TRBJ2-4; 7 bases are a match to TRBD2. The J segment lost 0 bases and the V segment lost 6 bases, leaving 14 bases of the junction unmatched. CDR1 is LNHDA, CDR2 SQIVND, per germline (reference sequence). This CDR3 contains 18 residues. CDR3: CASSPGWRERLAKNIQYF. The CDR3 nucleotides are TGTGCCAGTAGCCCCGGCTGGCGGGAGAGGTTAGCCAAAAACATTCAGTACTTC.

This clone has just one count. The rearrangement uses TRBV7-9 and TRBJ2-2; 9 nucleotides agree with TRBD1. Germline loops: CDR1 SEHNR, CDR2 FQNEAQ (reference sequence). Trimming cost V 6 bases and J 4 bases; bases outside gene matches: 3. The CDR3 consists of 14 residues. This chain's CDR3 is CASRRDRVTGELFF. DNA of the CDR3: TGTGCCAGCAGGAGGGACAGGGTCACCGGGGAGCTGTTTTTT.

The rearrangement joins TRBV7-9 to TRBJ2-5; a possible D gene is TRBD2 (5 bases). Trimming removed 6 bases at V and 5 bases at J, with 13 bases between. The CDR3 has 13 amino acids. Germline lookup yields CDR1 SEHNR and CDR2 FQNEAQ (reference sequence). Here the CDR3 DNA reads TGTGCCAGCAGGACTAAACACATGGAGACCCAGTACTTC. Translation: CASRTKHMETQYF.

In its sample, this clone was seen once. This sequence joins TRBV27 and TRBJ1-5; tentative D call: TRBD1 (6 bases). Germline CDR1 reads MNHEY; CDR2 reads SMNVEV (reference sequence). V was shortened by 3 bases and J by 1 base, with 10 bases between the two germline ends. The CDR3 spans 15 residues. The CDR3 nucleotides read TGTGCCAGCAGTTTCGCAGGGGCGAGCAATCAGCCCCAGCATTTT. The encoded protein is CASSFAGASNQPQHF.

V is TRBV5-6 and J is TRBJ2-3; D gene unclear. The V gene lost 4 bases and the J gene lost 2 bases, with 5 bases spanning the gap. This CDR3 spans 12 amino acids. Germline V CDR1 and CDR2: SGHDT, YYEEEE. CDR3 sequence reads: CASSLDTDTQYF. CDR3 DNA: TGTGCCAGCAGCCTAGACACAGATACGCAGTATTTT.

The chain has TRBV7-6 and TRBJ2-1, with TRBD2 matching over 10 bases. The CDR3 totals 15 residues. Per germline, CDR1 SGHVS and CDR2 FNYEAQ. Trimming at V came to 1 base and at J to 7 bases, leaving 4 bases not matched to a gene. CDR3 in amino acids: CASSLGAGGRNEQFF. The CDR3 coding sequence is TGTGCCAGCAGCTTAGGAGCGGGGGGGCGGAATGAGCAGTTCTTC.

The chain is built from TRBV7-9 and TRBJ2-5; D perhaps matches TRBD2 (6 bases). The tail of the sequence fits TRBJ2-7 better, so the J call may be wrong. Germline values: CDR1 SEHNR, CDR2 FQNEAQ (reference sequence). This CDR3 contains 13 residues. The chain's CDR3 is CASSRPGGIEQYF. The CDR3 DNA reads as TGTGCCAGCAGTCGACCCGGGGGTATCGAGCAGTACTTC.

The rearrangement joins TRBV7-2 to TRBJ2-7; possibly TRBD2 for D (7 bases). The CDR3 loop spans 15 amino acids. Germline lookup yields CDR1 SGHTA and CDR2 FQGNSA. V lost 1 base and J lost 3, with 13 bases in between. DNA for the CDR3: TGTGCCAGCAGCTTAGACGGGGGGCCCCTCTACGAGCAGTACTTC. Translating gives CASSLDGGPLYEQYF.

CDR3 coding DNA: TGTGCCAGCAGCCTGACCGGGAGCTACAATGAGCAGTTCTTC. It specifies CASSLTGSYNEQFF. The genes are TRBV14 and TRBJ2-1; a possible D gene is TRBD2 (6 bases). The CDR3 runs 14 residues. Trimming took 4 bases from V and 3 from J, leaving 10 bases between them. CDR1 SGHDN and CDR2 FVKESK come from the germline V gene.

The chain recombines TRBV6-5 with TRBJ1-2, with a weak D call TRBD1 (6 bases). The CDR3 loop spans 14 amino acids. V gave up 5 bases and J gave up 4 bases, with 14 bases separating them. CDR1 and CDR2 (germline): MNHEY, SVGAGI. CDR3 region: CASSNYRVPYGYTF. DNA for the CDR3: TGTGCCAGCAGTAACTACAGGGTTCCCTATGGCTACACCTTC.

The CDR3 nucleotides read TGTGCCAGCACTTTTGATGCACAGGGTAAATACGAGCAGTACTTC. This translates into CASTFDAQGKYEQYF. The V and J genes are TRBV6-1 and TRBJ2-7; possibly TRBD1 for D (6 bases). Trimming cost V 7 bases and J 4 bases, with 20 bases left between them. The CDR3 runs 15 residues. Looked up from germline, CDR1 is MNHNS and CDR2 is SASEGT.

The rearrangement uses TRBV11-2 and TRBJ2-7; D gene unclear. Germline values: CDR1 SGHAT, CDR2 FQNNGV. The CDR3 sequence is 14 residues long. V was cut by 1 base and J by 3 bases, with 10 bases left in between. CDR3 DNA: TGTGCCAGCAGCTTAGGGCCCTTAATCTACGAGCAGTACTTC. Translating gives CASSLGPLIYEQYF.

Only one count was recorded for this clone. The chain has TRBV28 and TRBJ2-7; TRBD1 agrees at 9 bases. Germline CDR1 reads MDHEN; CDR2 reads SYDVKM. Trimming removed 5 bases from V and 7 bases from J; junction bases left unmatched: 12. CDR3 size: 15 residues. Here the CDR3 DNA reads TGTGCCAGCAGTACCTCGGGACAGGGTACGCAAGAGCAGTACTTC. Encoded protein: CASSTSGQGTQEQYF.

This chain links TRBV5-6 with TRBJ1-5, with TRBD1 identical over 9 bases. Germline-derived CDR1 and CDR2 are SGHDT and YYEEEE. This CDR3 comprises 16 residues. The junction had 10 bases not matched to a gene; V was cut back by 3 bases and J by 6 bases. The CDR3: CASSSWTGVFIQPQHF. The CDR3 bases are TGTGCCAGCAGCTCCTGGACAGGGGTCTTTATTCAGCCCCAGCATTTT.

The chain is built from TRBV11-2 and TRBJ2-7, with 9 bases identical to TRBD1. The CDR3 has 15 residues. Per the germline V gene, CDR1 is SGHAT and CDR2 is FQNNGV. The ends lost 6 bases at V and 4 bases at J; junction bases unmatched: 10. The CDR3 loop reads CASRAGTGSYYEQYF. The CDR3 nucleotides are TGTGCCAGCAGGGCCGGGACAGGGTCGTATTACGAGCAGTACTTC.

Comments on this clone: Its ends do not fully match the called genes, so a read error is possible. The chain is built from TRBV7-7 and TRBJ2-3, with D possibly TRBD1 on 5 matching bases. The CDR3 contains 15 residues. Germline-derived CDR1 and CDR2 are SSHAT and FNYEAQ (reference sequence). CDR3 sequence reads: CASSLGASYTDTQYF. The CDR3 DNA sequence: TGTGCTAGCAGCTTAGGGGCTTCCTATACAGATACGCAGTATTTT.